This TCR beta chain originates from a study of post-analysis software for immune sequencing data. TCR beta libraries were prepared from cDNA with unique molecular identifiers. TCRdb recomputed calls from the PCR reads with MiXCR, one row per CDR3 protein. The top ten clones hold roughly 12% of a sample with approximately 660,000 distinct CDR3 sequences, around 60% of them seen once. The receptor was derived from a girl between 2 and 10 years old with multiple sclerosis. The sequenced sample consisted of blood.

CDR3 nucleotides: TGTGCCAGCAGCCTAGCGGGAGGTGTCAATGAGCAGTTCTTC. Its protein product is CASSLAGGVNEQFF. The chain couples TRBV7-3 to TRBJ2-1; 11 bases agree with TRBD2. The germline V gene encodes CDR1 SGHTA and CDR2 FQGTGA. V lost 5 bases and J lost 6; bases outside the gene matches: 3. This CDR3 is 14 amino acids long.